This T cell receptor (beta chain) emerged from a study of the immune and genomic landscape of osteosarcoma. As for this clone: Its antigen is undetermined.

Sequenced by immunoSEQ multiplex PCR; TCRdb stores in-frame clones only, minus some. In the table there are more than 1,100 clones, around 73% of which are singletons. Findings and caveats of the study: A single dominant hyperexpanded clone appeared in five cases, each with <100 clonotypes. Productive clonality stayed low overall, though C3 exceeded C1.

Germline V CDR1 and CDR2: MRHNA, SNTAGT. V was clipped by 4 bases and J by 1 base; unmatched bases: 0. The length of the CDR3 is 14 residues. The clonotype comes from a woman aged 25 to 39 with osteosarcoma. This rearrangement joins TRBV6-4 to TRBJ2-3; TRBD1 matches at 9 bases. Input material: metastatic tumor tissue from the lung. The CDR3 sequence: CASSGTGGTDTQYF. CDR3 sequence (DNA): TGTGCCAGCAGTGGGACAGGGGGCACAGATACGCAGTATTTT.